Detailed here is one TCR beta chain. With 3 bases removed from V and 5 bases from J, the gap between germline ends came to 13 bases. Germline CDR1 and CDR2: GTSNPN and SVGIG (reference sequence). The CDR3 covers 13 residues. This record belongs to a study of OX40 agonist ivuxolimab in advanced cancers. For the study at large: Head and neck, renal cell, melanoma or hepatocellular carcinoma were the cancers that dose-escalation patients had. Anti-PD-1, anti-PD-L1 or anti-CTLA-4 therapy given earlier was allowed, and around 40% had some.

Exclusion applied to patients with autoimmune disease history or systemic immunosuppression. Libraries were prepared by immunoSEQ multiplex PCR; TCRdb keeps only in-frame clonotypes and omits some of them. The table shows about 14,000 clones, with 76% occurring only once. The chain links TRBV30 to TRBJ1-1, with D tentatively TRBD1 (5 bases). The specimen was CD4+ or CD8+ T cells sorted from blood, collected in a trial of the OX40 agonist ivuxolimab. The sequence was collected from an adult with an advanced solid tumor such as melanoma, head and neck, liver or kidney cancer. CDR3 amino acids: CAWSPGGRTEAFF. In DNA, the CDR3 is TGTGCCTGGAGCCCCGGGGGGAGAACTGAAGCTTTCTTT.